This TCR beta chain stems from a study of CD8 T cells in ankylosing spondylitis. For TCR beta, libraries came from quantitative 5'-RACE with molecular barcodes. TCRdb called the 5' RACE reads again in MiXCR, with one record for every CDR3 protein. This sample has about 130,000 distinct CDR3 sequences; about a sixth occur once, and the top ten carry roughly a third. Germline CDR1 is MGHRA and CDR2 is YSYEKL. The CDR3 length is 18 residues. V shed 0 bases, J shed 4 bases, and the junction held 7 bases outside the gene matches. At least ten counts were recorded for this clonotype. Its target is not known. Study-wide points: Within peripheral blood, clones linked to disease were CD8+ and relatively rare. Reportedly, significant enrichment of disease-linked clones occurred in matched ankylosing spondylitis synovial fluid. Blood from ankylosing spondylitis patients appeared to carry a characteristic roughly 8-variant TCR beta motif.

This rearrangement joins TRBV4-1 to TRBJ2-2; the match to TRBD1 covers 11 bases. This clonotype originated in a male donor with ankylosing spondylitis. Sequencing input: blood, either unsorted or a sorted T cell fraction (not recorded which). CDR3 region: CASSQDPGTGGITGELFF. DNA for the CDR3: TGCGCCAGCAGCCAAGATCCGGGGACAGGGGGTATCACCGGGGAGCTGTTTTTT.